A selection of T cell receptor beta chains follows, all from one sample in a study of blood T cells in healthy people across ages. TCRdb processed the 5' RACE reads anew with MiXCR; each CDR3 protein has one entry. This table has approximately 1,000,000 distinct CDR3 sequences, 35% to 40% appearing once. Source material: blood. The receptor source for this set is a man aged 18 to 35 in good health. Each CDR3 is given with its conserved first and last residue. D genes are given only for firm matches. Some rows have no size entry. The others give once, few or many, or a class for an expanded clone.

cdr3_aa: CASVHEKLFF; cdr3_nt: TGTGCCAGCGTCCATGAAAAACTGTTTTTT; d_call: -; v_call: TRBV6-5; clone_size: few; j_call: TRBJ1-4
cdr3_aa: CASSSYDEGEGYEQYF; cdr3_nt: TGTGCCAGCAGCTCTTATGATGAAGGGGAAGGGTACGAGCAGTACTTC; d_call: -; v_call: TRBV7-9; clone_size: few; j_call: TRBJ2-7
cdr3_aa: CASSVDSQALEQYF; cdr3_nt: TGTGCCAGCAGCGTAGATAGTCAGGCTTTGGAGCAGTACTTC; d_call: -; v_call: TRBV9; clone_size: many; j_call: TRBJ2-5
cdr3_aa: CASSATENTEAFF; cdr3_nt: TGTGCCAGCAGTGCCACAGAGAACACTGAAGCTTTCTTT; d_call: -; v_call: TRBV25-1; clone_size: few; j_call: TRBJ1-1
cdr3_aa: CATEGHPDTQYF; cdr3_nt: TGTGCCACCGAGGGGCACCCAGATACGCAGTATTTT; d_call: -; v_call: TRBV6-6; clone_size: few; j_call: TRBJ2-3
cdr3_aa: CASSAQWGTNEKLFF; cdr3_nt: TGTGCCAGCAGCGCCCAGTGGGGAACTAATGAAAAACTGTTTTTT; d_call: -; v_call: TRBV7-2; clone_size: -; j_call: TRBJ1-4
cdr3_aa: CASSLDRTTGDEQFF; cdr3_nt: TGTGCCAGCAGTCTTGACAGGACTACTGGGGATGAGCAGTTCTTC; d_call: -; v_call: TRBV12-3/TRBV12-4; clone_size: few; j_call: TRBJ2-1
cdr3_aa: CASSAGTGGNYGYTF; cdr3_nt: TGTGCCAGCAGCGCCGGGACAGGGGGCAACTATGGCTACACCTTC; d_call: TRBD1; v_call: TRBV2; clone_size: -; j_call: TRBJ1-2
cdr3_aa: CASSSRTSGAEQYF; cdr3_nt: TGTGCCAGCAGTTCCCGGACTAGCGGGGCAGAGCAGTACTTC; d_call: TRBD2; v_call: TRBV2; clone_size: -; j_call: TRBJ2-7
cdr3_aa: CASTQGSNYGYTF; cdr3_nt: TGTGCCAGCACCCAGGGGAGCAACTATGGCTACACCTTC; d_call: -; v_call: TRBV6-6; clone_size: -; j_call: TRBJ1-2
cdr3_aa: CASSKLPWDREQETQYF; cdr3_nt: TGTGCCAGCAGCAAACTACCCTGGGACAGGGAGCAAGAGACCCAGTACTTC; d_call: TRBD1; v_call: TRBV9; clone_size: few; j_call: TRBJ2-5
cdr3_aa: CASSRTPRGTDTQYF; cdr3_nt: TGTGCCAGCAGCCGGACTCCCCGCGGCACAGATACGCAGTATTTT; d_call: -; v_call: TRBV13; clone_size: -; j_call: TRBJ2-3
cdr3_aa: CASNQDRVLATNEKLFF; cdr3_nt: TGCGCCAGCAACCAAGATCGAGTCCTAGCAACTAATGAAAAACTGTTTTTT; d_call: -; v_call: TRBV4-3; clone_size: -; j_call: TRBJ1-4
cdr3_aa: CASSLNIGGSQPQHF; cdr3_nt: TGCGCCAGCAGCTTGAATATTGGGGGCTCGCAGCCCCAGCATTTT; d_call: -; v_call: TRBV5-1; clone_size: -; j_call: TRBJ1-5
cdr3_aa: CASSPPDEAGELFF; cdr3_nt: TGTGCCAGCTCACCACCGGATGAGGCCGGGGAGCTGTTTTTT; d_call: -; v_call: TRBV18; clone_size: few; j_call: TRBJ2-2
cdr3_aa: CSAQGTGELFF; cdr3_nt: TGCAGTGCTCAGGGGACCGGGGAGCTGTTTTTT; d_call: -; v_call: TRBV20-1; clone_size: few; j_call: TRBJ2-2
cdr3_aa: CASILEGAMNTEAFF; cdr3_nt: TGCGCCAGCATTCTCGAAGGGGCCATGAACACTGAAGCTTTCTTT; d_call: -; v_call: TRBV5-1; clone_size: -; j_call: TRBJ1-1
cdr3_aa: CASSLEGGSYGYTF; cdr3_nt: TGTGCCAGCAGCTTGGAAGGGGGCAGCTATGGCTACACCTTC; d_call: TRBD1; v_call: TRBV5-4; clone_size: few; j_call: TRBJ1-2
cdr3_aa: CASSLNRENTEAFF; cdr3_nt: TGTGCCAGCAGCTTAAACAGGGAGAACACTGAAGCTTTCTTT; d_call: -; v_call: TRBV7-2; clone_size: few; j_call: TRBJ1-1
cdr3_aa: CASGYPRETQYF; cdr3_nt: TGTGCCAGCGGTTACCCCCGGGAGACCCAGTACTTC; d_call: -; v_call: TRBV7-2; clone_size: few; j_call: TRBJ2-5